This T cell receptor (beta chain) was documented in a study of OX40 agonist ivuxolimab in advanced cancers. TCRdb's copy holds only in-frame clones and misses some; the assay was immunoSEQ multiplex PCR. Of roughly 50,000 clones listed, nearly 85% are singletons. Per germline, CDR1 SEHNR and CDR2 FQNEAQ (reference sequence). V lost 5 bases and J lost 5; bases outside the gene matches: 10. The CDR3 contains 15 residues. This specimen consisted of CD4+ or CD8+ T cells sorted from blood, obtained in a trial of the OX40 agonist ivuxolimab. This receptor was identified in an adult with an advanced solid tumor such as melanoma, head and neck, liver or kidney cancer. The V call is TRBV7-9, the J call TRBJ2-5; 8 nucleotides align to TRBD2. CDR3: CASSRGRGVVETQYF. The DNA of the CDR3 is TGTGCCAGCAGCCGAGGGCGGGGGGTGGTGGAGACCCAGTACTTC.